This T cell receptor (beta chain) comes out of a study of neurological immune-mediated disorders. Trimming removed 2 bases at V and 2 bases at J, with 10 bases between. Germline V CDR1 and CDR2: SQVTM, ANQGSEA. There are 14 residues in the CDR3. Time point: longitudinal time-point 1 (baseline). TCRdb independently ran MiXCR on the 5' RACE reads; one entry per CDR3 protein. The table lists 50,000 to 70,000 distinct CDR3 sequences, approximately 11% of them singletons. This clonotype came up many times. The specimen was PBMCs. This receptor was identified in a male donor with HTLV-1-associated myelopathy (HAM/TSP). The chain couples TRBV29-1 to TRBJ1-3; tentatively, D is TRBD1 (6 bases). The CDR3 nucleotides read TGCAGCGTTGAAAAGGAGGGGGCTGGAAACACCATATATTTT. Protein product: CSVEKEGAGNTIYF.